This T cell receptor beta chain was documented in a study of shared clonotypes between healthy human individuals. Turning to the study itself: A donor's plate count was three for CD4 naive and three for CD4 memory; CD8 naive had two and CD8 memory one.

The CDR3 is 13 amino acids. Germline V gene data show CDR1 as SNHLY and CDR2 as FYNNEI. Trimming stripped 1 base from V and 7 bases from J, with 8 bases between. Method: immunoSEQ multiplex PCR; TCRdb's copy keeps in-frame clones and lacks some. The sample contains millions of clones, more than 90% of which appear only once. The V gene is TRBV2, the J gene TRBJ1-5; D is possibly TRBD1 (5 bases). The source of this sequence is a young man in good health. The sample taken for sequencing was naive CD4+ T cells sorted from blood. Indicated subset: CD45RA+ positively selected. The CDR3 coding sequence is TGTGCCAGCAGTGAAGATCAGGGCCAGCCCCAGCATTTT. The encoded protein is CASSEDQGQPQHF.